This T cell receptor (beta chain) appears in the sequencing data of a study of cytomegalovirus exposure and HLA in healthy donors. Study-wide context: Early released data comprised about 85 million unique TCRs from HLA-typed donors.

Study observations and caveats: With DRB1 most and HLA-C fewest, TCR association rates differed between HLA loci in a later analysis. 87-base-pair reads could not separate some V segments, including TRBV6-2 and TRBV6-3.

Note on this clone: The antigen remains undetermined.

This CDR3 is built from 15 residues. Germline values: CDR1 GTSNPN, CDR2 SVGIG (reference sequence). V was pared by 7 bases and J by 6 bases, with 11 bases of the junction left unmatched. Primers: 60 Vbeta forward and 13 Jbeta reverse. Data came from immunoSEQ multiplex PCR; TCRdb stores just in-frame clones and leaves some out. This table has 130,000 to 150,000 clones, 72% appearing once. The rearrangement uses TRBV30 and TRBJ2-5; 13 bases line up with TRBD2. Specimen: PBMCs. This clonotype was sampled from a man aged 35 to 55 in good health and CMV-seronegative. The CDR3: CALSPLAGGLKTQYF. DNA of the CDR3: TGTGCCTTGAGCCCACTAGCGGGAGGGTTGAAGACCCAGTACTTC.